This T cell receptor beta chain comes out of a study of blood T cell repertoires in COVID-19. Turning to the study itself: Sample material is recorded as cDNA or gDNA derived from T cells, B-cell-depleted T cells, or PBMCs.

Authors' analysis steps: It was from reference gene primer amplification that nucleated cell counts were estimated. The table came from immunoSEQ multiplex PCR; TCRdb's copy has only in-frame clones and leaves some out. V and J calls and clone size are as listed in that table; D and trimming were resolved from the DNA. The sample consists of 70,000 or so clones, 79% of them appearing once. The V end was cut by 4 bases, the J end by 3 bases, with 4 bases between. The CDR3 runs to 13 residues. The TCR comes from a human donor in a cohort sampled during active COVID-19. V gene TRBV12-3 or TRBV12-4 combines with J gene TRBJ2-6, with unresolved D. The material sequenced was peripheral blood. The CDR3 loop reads CASSSGGANVLTF. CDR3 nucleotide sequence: TGTGCCAGCAGTTCAGGTGGGGCCAACGTCCTGACTTTC.